Sequencing of this T cell receptor (beta chain) was carried out in a study of post-analysis software for immune sequencing data. Germline CDR1 reads WNHNN; CDR2 reads SYGVQD (reference sequence). The CDR3 loop spans 15 amino acids. V gave up 2 bases and J gave up 8 bases; unmatched junction bases: 7. Overall study findings and caveats: Five or six TRBV segments, TRBV5-6, TRBV5-1 and TRBV20-1 among them, were found more frequent in patients than controls.

On this clonotype: The antigen remains unidentified.

Libraries were made from TCR beta cDNA, and they carried unique molecular identifiers. From the PCR reads, TCRdb called clonotypes with MiXCR, one entry per CDR3 protein. The sample lists about 190,000 distinct CDR3 sequences, roughly 28% occurring once. The TCR originated in a girl younger than 18 with multiple sclerosis. Sequenced: blood. The chain joins TRBV10-1 to TRBJ2-4, with TRBD2 identical over 9 bases. The chain's CDR3 is CASSERVAGAHIQYF. The CDR3 nucleotides are TGCGCCAGCAGTGAGAGGGTAGCGGGGGCGCACATTCAGTACTTC.